The rows below give T cell receptor beta chains drawn from one sample of a study of blood T cell repertoires in COVID-19. The protocol was immunoSEQ multiplex PCR, while the TCRdb copy is restricted to in-frame clones and leaves out a portion. The data contain some 220,000 clones, about 86% of them singletons. Input material: PBMCs or T cells enriched from blood (not recorded which). These receptors all come from a woman in her forties or fifties in a cohort exposed to, infected with or recovered from COVID-19 (not recorded which). CDR3s include the opening cysteine and the closing phenylalanine or tryptophan. Fields, in order: V gene, D gene, clone size, J gene, CDR3 protein, CDR3 DNA. The D gene is left open where the match is weak. Clone size is given for some rows only: seen once, a few or many times, or a class if the clone is expanded.

TRBV6-2/TRBV6-3	TRBD1	.	TRBJ1-2	CASSYGRGQGYGYTF	TGTGCCAGCAGTTACGGGCGAGGACAGGGGTATGGCTACACCTTC
TRBV5-1	.	.	TRBJ1-2	CASSLTNILEGDGYTF	TGCGCCAGCAGCCTCACAAATATCCTCGAGGGGGATGGCTACACCTTC
TRBV3-1/TRBV3-2	.	many	TRBJ2-2	CASSLGGARTGELFF	TGTGCCAGCAGCCTAGGGGGGGCTCGGACCGGGGAGCTGTTTTTT
TRBV7-9	.	.	TRBJ1-4	CASSQDGLHEKLFF	TGTGCCAGCAGCCAAGACGGGTTACACGAAAAACTGTTTTTT
TRBV18	.	.	TRBJ1-1	CASSPEGVGTEAFF	TGTGCCAGCTCACCAGAGGGGGTAGGGACTGAAGCTTTCTTT
TRBV3-1/TRBV3-2	TRBD1	.	TRBJ1-4	CASSQNGQVNEKLFF	TGTGCCAGCAGCCAAAATGGACAGGTTAATGAAAAACTGTTTTTT
TRBV4-2	TRBD1	.	TRBJ2-7	CASSPGPDRENSYEQYF	TGTGCCAGCAGCCCTGGGCCCGACAGGGAAAACTCCTACGAGCAGTACTTC
TRBV4-1	.	.	TRBJ2-3	CASSHDWSNTQYF	TGCGCCAGCAGCCATGACTGGAGCAATACGCAGTATTTT
TRBV12-3/TRBV12-4	.	.	TRBJ1-6	CASSPREVSPLHF	TGTGCCAGCAGTCCGAGGGAGGTGTCACCCCTCCACTTT
TRBV5-4	TRBD1	.	TRBJ2-5	CASSPQPQTGGEETQYF	TGTGCCAGCAGCCCTCAACCCCAGACAGGGGGCGAAGAGACCCAGTACTTC
TRBV3-1/TRBV3-2	.	.	TRBJ2-1	CASSLLYNEQFF	TGTGCCAGCAGCCTGTTATACAATGAGCAGTTCTTC
TRBV4-1	TRBD2	.	TRBJ2-7	CASSQDLSGASYEQYF	TGCGCCAGCAGCCAAGATCTAAGCGGGGCCTCCTACGAGCAGTACTTC
TRBV19	.	.	TRBJ1-4	CASKTGRTGEKLFF	TGTGCCAGTAAAACCGGGAGGACCGGGGAAAAACTGTTTTTT
TRBV3-1/TRBV3-2	.	.	TRBJ1-1	CASSLGGGTEAFF	TGTGCCAGCAGCCTGGGGGGAGGCACTGAAGCTTTCTTT
TRBV2	.	.	TRBJ1-1	CASSEAWRAEAFF	TGTGCCAGCAGTGAAGCATGGAGGGCTGAAGCTTTCTTT
TRBV6-5	.	.	TRBJ1-4	CASSPLYRPLEKLFF	TGTGCCAGCAGTCCACTATACAGGCCCCTTGAAAAACTGTTTTTT
TRBV7-2	.	.	TRBJ1-6	CASSLVLNSPLHF	TGTGCCAGCAGCTTAGTTCTGAATTCACCCCTCCACTTT
TRBV4-3	TRBD2	.	TRBJ2-3	CASSQEGLAGYLVADTQYF	TGCGCCAGCAGCCAGGAAGGACTAGCGGGGTATCTCGTCGCAGATACGCAGTATTTT
TRBV10-3	TRBD1	.	TRBJ1-6	CAISQDQGQGGAPLHF	TGTGCCATCAGCCAAGACCAAGGACAGGGAGGTGCACCCCTCCACTTT
TRBV19	TRBD1	.	TRBJ2-7	CASSKQDRGIYEQYF	TGTGCCAGTAGTAAACAGGACAGGGGAATCTACGAGCAGTACTTC
TRBV27	.	.	TRBJ1-1	CASSMIVNTEAFF	TGTGCCAGCAGTATGATAGTGAACACTGAAGCTTTCTTT
TRBV13	TRBD2	.	TRBJ2-3	CASSPGGARVDTQYF	TGTGCCAGCAGCCCCGGGGGGGCCAGGGTAGATACGCAGTATTTT
TRBV11-2	.	.	TRBJ1-1	CASSTRVPGIAFF	TGTGCCAGCAGCACACGGGTCCCCGGGATAGCTTTCTTT
TRBV7-9	TRBD2	.	TRBJ2-5	CASSPILAGGRETQYF	TGTGCCAGCAGCCCCATTCTAGCGGGGGGCCGGGAGACCCAGTACTTC
TRBV12-3/TRBV12-4	.	once	TRBJ1-1	CASSPLIVTEAFF	TGTGCCAGCAGTCCTTTAATAGTCACTGAAGCTTTCTTT
TRBV5-4	.	.	TRBJ2-3	CASSFDTLSTDTQYF	TGTGCCAGCAGCTTTGACACCCTCAGCACAGATACGCAGTATTTT
TRBV7-9	TRBD2	.	TRBJ2-1	CASSFTAGGTYNEQFF	TGTGCCAGCAGCTTTACAGCGGGGGGCACCTACAATGAGCAGTTCTTC
TRBV27	TRBD2	.	TRBJ2-3	CASSLSRTSADTQYF	TGTGCCAGCAGTTTATCTAGGACTAGCGCAGATACGCAGTATTTT
TRBV7-9	TRBD1	.	TRBJ1-4	CASSLGGTGREKLFF	TGTGCCAGCAGCTTAGGGGGGACAGGGCGAGAAAAACTGTTTTTT